Following are 29 T cell receptor beta chains from one sample sequenced in a study of blood T cell repertoires in COVID-19. Profiling relied on immunoSEQ multiplex PCR, and the TCRdb table lists in-frame clones only, not all of them. The sample records about 93,000 clones, roughly nine tenths being singletons. Source material: peripheral blood. These receptors were obtained from a man aged 55 to 69 with COVID-19, enrolled during active disease.

In this sample, this clone turned up a few times. The V gene is TRBV28, the J gene TRBJ2-7, with D possibly TRBD1 on 5 matching bases. V shed 6 bases and J shed 1 base, with 16 bases lying between them. The V gene's germline CDR1 is MDHEN and CDR2 SYDVKM. The CDR3 is made up of 15 amino acids. CDR3 protein: CASRSSRELSYEQYF. Written as DNA, the CDR3 is TGTGCCAGCAGGAGCTCCAGGGAATTATCCTACGAGCAGTACTTC.

The V and J genes are TRBV5-1 and TRBJ2-1, with unresolved D. The CDR3 has 13 amino acids. Germline lookup yields CDR1 SGHRS and CDR2 YFSETQ. V was pared by 0 bases and J by 5 bases, with 6 bases between. CDR3 nucleotide sequence: TGCGCCAGCAGCTTGGACTCGCACAATGAGCAGTTCTTC. It specifies CASSLDSHNEQFF. Based on the CDR3 plus reference TRBV5-1 and TRBJ2-1, the full variable domain is KAGVTQTPRYLIKTRGQQVTLSCSPISGHRSVSWYQQTPGQGLQFLFEYFSETQRNKGNFPGRFSGRQFSNSRSEMNVSTLELGDSALYLCASSLDSHNEQFFGPGTRLTVL.

CDR3 sequence reads: CASSTGTGSNQPQHF. DNA for the CDR3: TGTGCCAGCAGCACCGGGACAGGGAGCAATCAGCCCCAGCATTTT. V is TRBV5-6 and J is TRBJ1-5; 9 nucleotides agree with TRBD1. J was trimmed by 1 base and V by 4 bases; bases with no gene match: 3. Germline CDR1 SGHDT, CDR2 YYEEEE. The CDR3 length is 15 residues.

This chain connects TRBV4-1 to TRBJ1-4; a weak D match, TRBD1 (5 bases). Germline V CDR1 and CDR2: MGHRA, YSYEKL. Trimming took off 6 bases at V and 0 bases at J, with 17 bases between the two ends. The CDR3 has 17 residues. The CDR3 DNA reads as TGCGCCAGCAGTCGCCCCGATGGGGCAGCAACTAATGAAAAACTGTTTTTT. Translating gives CASSRPDGAATNEKLFF.

The rearrangement links TRBV15 to TRBJ1-5; no reliable D call. V lost 0 bases to trimming and J lost 0 bases, with 9 bases between them. Germline assignment: CDR1 LNHNV and CDR2 YYDKDF (reference sequence). The CDR3 consists of 16 residues. The CDR3 is CATSRDRGVSNQPQHF. In DNA form, the CDR3 reads TGTGCCACCAGCAGAGATCGGGGAGTTAGCAATCAGCCCCAGCATTTT.

The chain is built from TRBV30 and TRBJ1-1, with a tentative D call TRBD1 (5 bases). CDR1 and CDR2 (germline): GTSNPN, SVGIG (reference sequence). The CDR3 covers 14 residues. Trimming pared 2 bases from V and 1 base from J, leaving 11 bases between. CDR3 coding DNA: TGTGCCTGGAGTAGGGGTTGGGGGAACACTGAAGCTTTCTTT. It is translated as CAWSRGWGNTEAFF.

The chain links TRBV10-3 to TRBJ2-3; 15 bases match TRBD2. This CDR3 contains 17 residues. V lost 4 bases and J lost 2; bases outside the gene matches: 4. Germline CDR1 is ENHRY and CDR2 is SYGVKD. The CDR3 region is CAISGTSGRASTDTQYF. In DNA form, the CDR3 reads TGTGCCATCAGTGGGACTAGCGGGAGGGCCTCCACAGATACGCAGTATTTT.

The rearrangement joins TRBV2 to TRBJ1-1, with TRBD1 identical over 9 bases. From germline, CDR1 is SNHLY and CDR2 FYNNEI. This CDR3 is 13 amino acids long. V shed 11 bases and J 1 base; nucleotides not matched to a gene: 5. In DNA, the CDR3 is TGTGCCGCGGGACAGGGTTCGAACACTGAAGCTTTCTTT. Protein sequence: CAAGQGSNTEAFF.

The rearrangement uses TRBV21-1 and TRBJ1-4. TRBV21-1 counts as a pseudogene. The CDR3 runs to 16 residues. The DNA of the CDR3 is TGTGCCAGCAGCAAAGGGCGGGTGGCGACTAATGAAAAACTGTTTTTT. This translates into CASSKGRVATNEKLFF.

The chain uses TRBV18 and TRBJ1-5; a possible D gene is TRBD1 (6 bases). The ends were cut back, 2 bases at V and 3 bases at J, with 14 bases in the middle. The CDR3 runs 16 residues. The V gene's germline CDR1 is KGHSH and CDR2 LQKENI. The DNA for the CDR3 is TGTGCCAGCTCACCAATCGGGACATCAGACAATCAGCCCCAGCATTTT. This gives the protein CASSPIGTSDNQPQHF.

V is TRBV10-1 and J is TRBJ1-5, with TRBD1 identical over 9 bases. Germline CDR1 and CDR2: WNHNN and SYGVQD (reference sequence). The V and J ends lost 6 bases and 11 bases, in that order; junction bases with no gene match: 8. CDR3 length: 13 residues. CDR3 coding DNA: TGCGCCAGCAGCTCGGGACAGGGAGGAGCCCAGCATTTT. The encoded protein is CASSSGQGGAQHF.

This rearrangement joins TRBV11-3 to TRBJ2-5; 7 nucleotides match TRBD1. J lost 1 base, V lost 5 bases, and 4 bases had no gene match. CDR1 is SGHNT, CDR2 YENEEA, per germline. The CDR3 is 14 residues long. CDR3 nucleotides: TGTGCCAGCAGCCCCCACAGGGGCCAAGAGACCCAGTACTTC. This translates into CASSPHRGQETQYF.

This chain uses TRBV4-2 with TRBJ1-2; TRBD1 might be the D (5 bases). With 0 bases removed from V and 4 bases from J, the gap between germline ends came to 9 bases. Germline V gene lookup returns CDR1 LGHNA and CDR2 YNFKEQ. The CDR3 has 14 amino acids. Here the CDR3 reads CASSQDLQVYGYTF. DNA for the CDR3: TGTGCCAGCAGCCAAGATTTACAGGTCTATGGCTACACCTTC.

The table lists this clone with a count of one. The V gene is TRBV5-5, the J gene TRBJ1-1; tentative D call: TRBD1 (6 bases). This CDR3 contains 14 residues. Germline loops: CDR1 SGHKS, CDR2 YYEKEE (reference sequence). Trimming removed 0 bases from V and 4 bases from J, with 10 bases in between. The CDR3 sequence is CASSLGGGPTEAFF. The CDR3 bases are TGTGCCAGCAGCTTGGGCGGGGGCCCCACTGAAGCTTTCTTT.

This sequence joins TRBV19 and TRBJ2-7, with D possibly matching TRBD2 (6 bases). The CDR3 covers 14 residues. The V gene lost 4 bases and the J gene lost 2 bases, with 12 bases spanning the gap. The V gene's germline CDR1 is LNHDA and CDR2 SQIVND (reference sequence). The CDR3 loop is CASSTGLGAYEQYF. CDR3 DNA: TGTGCCAGTAGTACGGGACTTGGGGCCTACGAGCAGTACTTC.

CDR3 protein: CASSQEAWTGSYGYTF. DNA for the CDR3: TGTGCCAGCAGCCAAGAGGCCTGGACAGGGTCCTATGGCTACACCTTC. This rearrangement joins TRBV4-2 to TRBJ1-2; 8 bases are a match to TRBD1. Looked up from germline, CDR1 is LGHNA and CDR2 is YNFKEQ. The CDR3 totals 16 residues. Trimming removed 0 bases from V and 4 bases from J; junction bases left unmatched: 7.

This chain uses TRBV5-6 with TRBJ2-5, with D maybe TRBD2 (6 bases). In germline, CDR1 is SGHDT, CDR2 YYEEEE. Trimming removed 4 bases from V and 4 bases from J, with 20 bases in between. The CDR3 is 16 amino acids. The CDR3 sequence: CASSGDDGTPVETQYF. For the CDR3, the DNA is TGTGCCAGCAGCGGGGATGACGGGACTCCCGTAGAGACCCAGTACTTC.

V usage is TRBV4-2 and J usage is TRBJ2-7; possibly TRBD2 for D (6 bases). The CDR3 has 16 residues. Trimming left V 3 bases short and J 2 bases short, with 17 bases between. Germline V gene sequence: CDR1 LGHNA, CDR2 YNFKEQ. CDR3 region: CASSHPGRGRAYEQYF. CDR3 coding DNA: TGTGCCAGCAGCCACCCTGGGCGGGGAAGGGCCTACGAGCAGTACTTC.

The DNA of the CDR3 is TGTGCCAGCAGCCTAGGGACAGTTCCTTATGGCTACACCTTC. Translating gives CASSLGTVPYGYTF. The J gene is TRBJ1-2, the V gene TRBV7-9; 7 bases align to TRBD1. CDR1 SEHNR and CDR2 FQNEAQ come from the germline V gene (reference sequence). The V segment lost 5 bases and the J segment 5 bases; nucleotides outside the gene matches: 8. The CDR3 spans 14 residues.

V and J are TRBV29-1 and TRBJ2-1; the D gene is possibly TRBD2 (5 bases). Germline V lookup: CDR1 SQVTM, CDR2 ANQGSEA. Trimming took off 5 bases at V and 15 bases at J, with 14 bases between the two ends. The CDR3 sequence is 10 residues long. CDR3 amino acids: CSVKLPSPFF. The CDR3 nucleotides are TGCAGCGTTAAGCTTCCTAGCCCGTTCTTC.

The rearrangement joins TRBV27 to TRBJ1-2, with a tentative D call TRBD1 (6 bases). The CDR3 is 13 residues long. Per the germline V gene, CDR1 is MNHEY and CDR2 is SMNVEV (reference sequence). With 3 bases removed from V and 3 bases from J, the gap between germline ends came to 8 bases. The CDR3 reads CASSFGGYYGYTF. The CDR3 nucleotides are TGTGCCAGCAGTTTTGGGGGCTACTATGGCTACACCTTC.

The chain has TRBV5-5 and TRBJ1-1; the D is unclear. V lost 2 bases to trimming and J lost 3 bases, with 8 bases between them. Germline values: CDR1 SGHKS, CDR2 YYEKEE (reference sequence). The CDR3 has 13 residues. In DNA, the CDR3 is TGTGCCAGCAGCTTAGCGTCCGACACTGAAGCTTTCTTT. Protein sequence: CASSLASDTEAFF.

J is TRBJ1-2 and V is TRBV9; D is undetermined. The CDR3 is 13 amino acids. Germline V gene data show CDR1 as SGDLS and CDR2 as YYNGEE. V lost 4 bases to trimming and J lost 1 base, with 8 bases between them. The CDR3 DNA reads as TGTGCCAGCAGCCCCGCGGGTAACTATGGCTACACCTTC. Its translation is CASSPAGNYGYTF. The full variable domain, rest sourced from reference TRBV9 and TRBJ1-2, is DSGVTQTPKHLITATGQRVTLRCSPRSGDLSVYWYQQSLDQGLQFLIQYYNGEERAKGNILERFSAQQFPDLHSELNLSSLELGDSALYFCASSPAGNYGYTFGSGTRLTVV.

The CDR3 loop reads CASSLGAAYEQYF. The CDR3, as DNA: TGTGCCAGCAGTTTGGGGGCGGCTTACGAGCAGTACTTC. The rearrangement links TRBV12-3 or TRBV12-4 to TRBJ2-7, with D possibly being TRBD1 (6 bases). The ends were cut back, 3 bases at V and 4 bases at J, with 10 bases in the middle. The CDR3 runs 13 residues.

The chain is built from TRBV29-1 and TRBJ2-7, with TRBD1 matching over 7 bases. V trimming: 3 bases; J trimming: 5 bases; junction bases outside the gene matches: 10. Germline CDR1 is SQVTM and CDR2 is ANQGSEA. This CDR3 contains 14 residues. CDR3 amino acids: CSVEAGTEGNEQYF. As DNA, the CDR3 is TGCAGCGTTGAGGCCGGGACAGAGGGAAACGAGCAGTACTTC.

This chain links TRBV12-3 or TRBV12-4 with TRBJ2-5, with D possibly being TRBD1 (5 bases). The V end was cut by 0 bases, the J end by 4 bases, with 6 bases between. CDR3 length equals 13 residues. Here the CDR3 reads CASSLARAETQYF. The DNA for the CDR3 is TGTGCCAGCAGTTTAGCCAGGGCAGAGACCCAGTACTTC.

This chain uses TRBV7-9 with TRBJ2-7, with a possible D match to TRBD2 (5 bases). Trimming removed 2 bases from V and 1 base from J, with 12 bases in between. From germline, CDR1 is SEHNR and CDR2 FQNEAQ (reference sequence). This CDR3 has 15 amino acids. CDR3: CASSLMGLASYEQYF. DNA for the CDR3: TGTGCCAGCAGCTTAATGGGCCTAGCTTCCTACGAGCAGTACTTC.

This clone was picked up one time. The chain joins TRBV11-3 to TRBJ2-1; tentatively, D is TRBD2 (6 bases). CDR3 length: 15 amino acids. Germline V gene sequence: CDR1 SGHNT, CDR2 YENEEA. The germline V and J ends were trimmed by 5 bases and 2 bases, with 13 bases remaining between them. The CDR3 protein is CASSPRRGTYNEQFF. For the CDR3, the DNA is TGTGCCAGCAGCCCTAGACGCGGGACCTACAATGAGCAGTTCTTC.

The chain is built from TRBV2 and TRBJ1-5; TRBD1 might be the D (5 bases). The CDR3 has 15 amino acids. CDR1 is SNHLY, CDR2 FYNNEI, per germline. V lost 2 bases to trimming and J lost 3 bases, with 11 bases between them. The CDR3 protein is CASSEHQGINQPQHF. CDR3 DNA: TGTGCCAGCAGTGAACATCAGGGTATCAATCAGCCCCAGCATTTT.